The present TCR beta chain was sequenced within a study of metastatic and nonmetastatic thyroid tumors. For the study at large: Repertoire data that came from the blood and tumor or nodule tissue of malignant and benign thyroid patients were compared.

Study-wide findings and caveats: Across blood and tumor, TCR beta diversity in malignant thyroid tumors was reportedly significantly higher than in benign nodules.

The CDR3 runs to 15 residues. The J segment lost 7 bases and the V segment lost 7 bases, leaving 9 bases of the junction unmatched. The germline CDR1 and CDR2 sequences are MNHNS and SASEGT. Each patient came to thyroid surgery without any prior treatment (of any kind). Original processing methods: For papillary thyroid cancer, a distant-metastasis classifier was constructed from CDR3 differences observed across clinicopathological groups. TCRdb reanalyzed the PCR reads with MiXCR. TCRdb, not the authors, supplied the V and J calls. The data show tens of thousands of clones, roughly 12% seen once. Sample share makes this clone medium-sized. Its antigen is as yet unknown. Other DNA sequences in the sample encode the same CDR3.

The sequence derives from a female donor with papillary thyroid cancer or a benign thyroid nodule (not recorded which). Some clones in this sample may be carry-over from other donors' samples. The genes are TRBV6-1 and TRBJ2-2, with TRBD1 matching 10 bases. Sequencing was performed on blood. The CDR3, as DNA: TGTGCCAGCACGTTCGATGGGACAGGGGTCGGGGAGCTGTTTTTT. The encoded protein is CASTFDGTGVGELFF.